A single sample is the source of the 30 T cell receptor beta chains below, sequenced in a study of T cell responses to AZD1222 COVID-19 vaccine (dated by TCRdb to the early 2020s). Libraries were made using the immunoSEQ multiplex PCR assay. The table comes from immuneACCESS by way of TCRdb, which keeps in-frame sequences with V and J called. Part of the clones is missing from these tables; in studies checked, under half for an unresolved V gene and the rest for unknown reasons. The sample table holds about 140,000 clones, of which 85% to 95% were seen once. The ten largest clonotypes hold approximately 1.4% of the sample. The time point label of this sample denotes: baseline before first vaccination. The material sequenced was peripheral blood, taken on day 0 of AZD1222 vaccination. These receptors were taken from an adult in good health.

Comment on this clone: Other DNA sequences in the same sample also yield this CDR3. This sequence joins TRBV29-1 and TRBJ1-1; no firm D call. The CDR3 is made up of 13 amino acids. Germline V gene sequence: CDR1 SQVTM, CDR2 ANQGSEA. Trimming removed 0 bases at V and 5 bases at J, with 10 bases between. The CDR3 DNA reads TGCAGCGTTGAAGAATGGCGGGGAACTGAAGCTTTCTTT. The encoded protein is CSVEEWRGTEAFF.

CDR3 nucleotide sequence: TGTGCCAGCAGCCCGGGGGGGCCTAGCGACGAGCAGTACTTC. It specifies CASSPGGPSDEQYF. V and J are TRBV7-2 and TRBJ2-7, with 8 bases lining up with TRBD2. J was trimmed by 5 bases and V by 5 bases; bases with no gene match: 8. Per germline, CDR1 SGHTA and CDR2 FQGNSA. The CDR3 sequence is 14 residues long.

V is TRBV21-1 and J is TRBJ2-1; the table names TRBD2, a call not compared with the DNA. TRBV21-1 is given as a pseudogene. This CDR3 is built from 22 residues. This CDR3 reads CASSKSRKTSGGGHRLYNEQFF. The CDR3 DNA follows: TGTGCCAGCAGCAAATCCCGTAAGACTAGCGGGGGGGGCCACCGGCTCTACAATGAGCAGTTCTTC.

The chain employs TRBV15 and TRBJ1-5, with a tentative D call TRBD1 (6 bases). CDR3 length equals 16 residues. CDR1 and CDR2 (germline): LNHNV, YYDKDF (reference sequence). V was shortened by 3 bases and J by 2 bases, with 14 bases between the two germline ends. CDR3 region: CATSRGRGGGNQPQHF. CDR3 DNA: TGTGCCACCAGCAGGGGGAGAGGGGGGGGCAATCAGCCCCAGCATTTT.

This sequence joins TRBV21-1 and TRBJ1-2; the table gives TRBD1 as D, unverified against the DNA. TRBV21-1 is marked as a pseudogene. This CDR3 spans 21 amino acids. DNA of the CDR3: TGTGCCAGCAGCAAAGAATCAGGTGACAGGATCCGAAAGTCCCTGAACTATGGCTACACCTTC. Encoded protein: CASSKESGDRIRKSLNYGYTF.

This clone has only a few counts. This sequence joins TRBV28 and TRBJ1-5; 8 bases are shared with TRBD1. Losses at the gene ends were 7 bases for V and 4 bases for J; bases not matched to a gene: 3. CDR3 length equals 13 residues. The germline V gene has CDR1 MDHEN and CDR2 SYDVKM. The CDR3 sequence: CASIRTGNQPQHF. CDR3 in DNA: TGTGCCAGCATCCGGACAGGGAATCAGCCCCAGCATTTT.

This clone was seen a single time. The chain employs TRBV7-9 and TRBJ1-5, with TRBD1 as a possible D gene (5 bases). This CDR3 has 14 residues. From germline, CDR1 is SEHNR and CDR2 FQNEAQ (reference sequence). V dropped 1 base and J dropped 5 bases, with 9 bases sitting between them. In DNA form, the CDR3 reads TGTGCCAGCAGCTTAGGCCAGGGAGATCAGCCCCAGCATTTT. Its protein is CASSLGQGDQPQHF.

This clone appeared once. V gene TRBV6-5 combines with J gene TRBJ2-7; the D gene is possibly TRBD2 (6 bases). The V and J ends lost 6 bases and 4 bases respectively, with 13 bases between them. The CDR3 has 13 residues. Germline V gives CDR1 MNHEY, CDR2 SVGAGI. The CDR3 nucleotides read TGTGCCAGCAGGGAGGGGTTGGTTTACGAGCAGTACTTC. Translating it yields CASREGLVYEQYF.

This sequence joins TRBV5-6 and TRBJ1-1; D possibly corresponds to TRBD1 (5 bases). Germline CDR1 reads SGHDT; CDR2 reads YYEEEE. The CDR3 covers 15 residues. V was clipped by 0 bases and J by 4 bases, with 13 bases between them. CDR3 in DNA: TGTGCCAGCAGCTTGGCAGTACGCCAGGGCACTGAAGCTTTCTTT. Translated: CASSLAVRQGTEAFF.

This rearrangement joins TRBV2 to TRBJ1-5; 7 positions agree with TRBD1. The CDR3 extends over 15 amino acids. Germline V gives CDR1 SNHLY, CDR2 FYNNEI. V was clipped by 2 bases and J by 6 bases; unmatched bases: 7. The CDR3 DNA reads as TGTGCCAGCAGTGAAAGGCAGGGGGGTACTCAGCCCCAGCATTTT. Protein: CASSERQGGTQPQHF.

This chain uses TRBV30 with TRBJ1-1; no firm D call. The CDR3 is 16 residues long. Germline V gene sequence: CDR1 GTSNPN, CDR2 SVGIG (reference sequence). The ends were cut back, 0 bases at V and 3 bases at J, with 17 bases in the middle. CDR3 in amino acids: CAWSVPLAGPYTEAFF. The DNA for the CDR3 is TGTGCCTGGAGTGTACCGCTGGCCGGGCCGTACACTGAAGCTTTCTTT.

The count of this clone is one. The chain carries TRBV7-2 and TRBJ2-7, with D tentatively TRBD1 (6 bases). V lost 2 bases to trimming and J lost 3 bases, with 23 bases between them. Germline V gene data show CDR1 as SGHTA and CDR2 as FQGNSA. The CDR3 is 18 residues long. The CDR3 sequence: CASSLIAFGTQTFYEQYF. CDR3 sequence (DNA): TGTGCCAGCAGCTTAATCGCTTTCGGGACACAAACGTTCTACGAGCAGTACTTC.

Note on this clone: Sequence at one end of the junction differs from germline and may be a read error. The chain employs TRBV7-2 and TRBJ2-3, with D perhaps being TRBD1 or TRBD2 (5 bases each). The germline gives CDR1 SGHTA, CDR2 FQGNSA. This CDR3 comprises 14 residues. This CDR3 is CASSLAMGADTQYF. Here the CDR3 DNA reads TGTGCCAGCAGTTTAGCTATGGGGGCAGATACGCAGTATTTT.

This chain connects TRBV7-9 to TRBJ2-3, with 11 bases that match TRBD2. The CDR3 extends over 16 amino acids. Losses at the gene ends were 5 bases for V and 3 bases for J; bases not matched to a gene: 7. Germline V gene sequence: CDR1 SEHNR, CDR2 FQNEAQ (reference sequence). The CDR3 loop reads CASSLPTSGRTDTQYF. CDR3 in DNA: TGTGCCAGCAGCCTACCTACTAGCGGGAGAACAGATACGCAGTATTTT.

The V call is TRBV19, the J call TRBJ1-5, with D perhaps TRBD1 (5 bases). CDR1 and CDR2 (germline): LNHDA, SQIVND (reference sequence). The CDR3 contains 15 residues. V was shortened by 3 bases and J by 2 bases, with 11 bases between the two germline ends. CDR3 DNA sequence: TGTGCCAGTAGTATCGTCAGGGCTGGCAATCAGCCCCAGCATTTT. This encodes CASSIVRAGNQPQHF.

This clone was recorded only once. CDR3 region: CASSLNRGVSREKLFF. As DNA, the CDR3 is TGTGCCAGCAGTTTAAACAGGGGAGTTTCAAGGGAAAAACTGTTTTTT. This chain joins TRBV28 and TRBJ1-4; 7 positions agree with TRBD1. The CDR3 loop spans 16 amino acids. V lost 2 bases and J lost 8; bases outside the gene matches: 11. The germline V gene has CDR1 MDHEN and CDR2 SYDVKM.

Points on this clone: The junction departs from the called germline gene at one end, perhaps through a read error. The chain links TRBV7-7 to TRBJ2-4, with a tentative D call TRBD1 (6 bases). From germline, CDR1 is SSHAT and CDR2 FNYEAQ (reference sequence). CDR3 length equals 15 residues. The CDR3 sequence: CASSPAQGPISIQYF. The CDR3 region has the DNA TGTGCTAGCAGCCCCGCACAGGGCCCAATCAGCATTCAGTACTTC.

The rearrangement joins TRBV5-1 to TRBJ1-1; weak D call: TRBD1 (5 bases). The CDR3 loop spans 15 amino acids. The germline V gene has CDR1 SGHRS and CDR2 YFSETQ. Deletions cut 0 bases from V and 1 base from J, with 10 bases between. The CDR3 here is CASSLAGTGNTEAFF. CDR3 DNA: TGCGCCAGCAGCTTGGCCGGGACGGGGAACACTGAAGCTTTCTTT.

The chain uses TRBV19 and TRBJ1-2; a weak D match, TRBD1 (5 bases). Germline-derived CDR1 and CDR2 are LNHDA and SQIVND (reference sequence). The CDR3 is 16 residues long. The germline V and J ends were trimmed by 4 bases and 2 bases, with 17 bases remaining between them. CDR3 residues: CASSKPRRGGNYGYTF. The CDR3 DNA follows: TGTGCCAGTAGTAAGCCCCGGCGCGGGGGGAACTATGGCTACACCTTC.

The chain recombines TRBV28 with TRBJ1-5, with D uncertain. From germline, CDR1 is MDHEN and CDR2 SYDVKM. V was cut by 2 bases and J by 3 bases, with 8 bases left in between. There are 14 residues in the CDR3. CDR3 DNA sequence: TGTGCCAGCAGTTTACTCAGGTACAATCAGCCCCAGCATTTT. Translated, it gives CASSLLRYNQPQHF.

The chain joins TRBV5-1 to TRBJ2-5; TRBD2 might be the D (5 bases). Trimming removed 6 bases at V and 0 bases at J, with 15 bases between. CDR3 size: 15 residues. Per the germline V gene, CDR1 is SGHRS and CDR2 is YFSETQ. The CDR3 sequence: CASTRGSANQETQYF. CDR3 nucleotides: TGCGCCAGCACCCGGGGTTCGGCGAACCAAGAGACCCAGTACTTC.

CDR3 protein: CASSDGQPGNTIYF. The CDR3 region has the DNA TGTGCCAGCAGCGACGGACAGCCGGGGAACACCATATATTTT. The V call is TRBV9, the J call TRBJ1-3, with D possibly TRBD1 on 6 matching bases. Germline-derived CDR1 and CDR2 are SGDLS and YYNGEE. The V and J ends lost 3 bases and 7 bases respectively, with 14 bases between them. The CDR3 has 14 amino acids.

The chain joins TRBV6-5 to TRBJ1-2; 7 bases map to TRBD1. The trim removed 0 bases at V and 4 bases at J, leaving 5 bases unmatched. The germline gives CDR1 MNHEY, CDR2 SVGAGI. The CDR3 spans 15 residues. CDR3 in DNA: TGTGCCAGCAGTTACTCCGGGGCAGGGGGCTATGGCTACACCTTC. It specifies CASSYSGAGGYGYTF.

The chain links TRBV5-4 to TRBJ2-5, with TRBD2 matching 10 bases. J gave up 6 bases and V 4 bases, and 9 bases lay outside the gene matches. The length of the CDR3 is 15 residues. The germline gives CDR1 SGHNT, CDR2 YYREEE (reference sequence). The CDR3 DNA reads TGTGCCAGCAGCCCAGCGGGAGGGCCGGGCAAGACCCAGTACTTC. Its translation is CASSPAGGPGKTQYF.

The CDR3 sequence is CASSGAQEPNTGELFF. In nucleotides, the CDR3 is TGTGCCAGCAGTGGGGCACAGGAGCCGAACACCGGGGAGCTGTTTTTT. The chain combines TRBV6-6 with TRBJ2-2, with D possibly TRBD1 on 5 matching bases. The CDR3 has 16 residues. Germline-derived CDR1 and CDR2 are MNHNY and SVGAGI (reference sequence). Between the trimmed V and J ends, which lost 5 bases and 0 bases, there was a span of 13 bases.

V usage is TRBV4-2 and J usage is TRBJ2-7; TRBD2 matches 8 bases. V was clipped by 0 bases and J by 3 bases; unmatched bases: 10. Per germline, CDR1 LGHNA and CDR2 YNFKEQ. The CDR3 is 17 amino acids. CDR3: CASSQESPGGGIYEQYF. The CDR3 bases are TGTGCCAGCAGCCAAGAGTCTCCGGGGGGGGGAATCTACGAGCAGTACTTC.

The chain couples TRBV2 to TRBJ1-5; TRBD1 might be the D (5 bases). Germline V gene lookup returns CDR1 SNHLY and CDR2 FYNNEI. The CDR3 has 15 residues. V lost 4 bases to trimming and J lost 5 bases, with 15 bases between them. In nucleotides, the CDR3 is TGTGCCAGCAGTGGGAACTGGGGGAGTCATCAGCCCCAGCATTTT. Its translation: CASSGNWGSHQPQHF.

A single count supports this clone. The gene calls are TRBV5-5 and TRBJ1-6, with TRBD1 matching 9 bases. The trim removed 4 bases at V and 5 bases at J, leaving 13 bases unmatched. Germline V CDR1 and CDR2: SGHKS, YYEKEE (reference sequence). The CDR3 has 18 residues. CDR3 loop: CASSRDLTGGANNSPLHF. As DNA, the CDR3 is TGTGCCAGCAGCCGAGACTTAACAGGGGGCGCCAATAATTCACCCCTCCACTTT.

The gene calls are TRBV13 and TRBJ2-7; D call uncertain. V lost 0 bases and J 4 bases, leaving 7 bases between the germline ends. The CDR3 has 13 residues. Germline assignment: CDR1 PRHDT and CDR2 FYEKMQ (reference sequence). The CDR3 region has the DNA TGTGCCAGCAGCTTAGGGGGCAGTTACGAGCAGTACTTC. This gives the protein CASSLGGSYEQYF.

The V call is TRBV7-8, the J call TRBJ2-7; possible D gene TRBD2, 6 bases. Per the germline V gene, CDR1 is SGHVS and CDR2 is FQNEAQ. With 5 bases removed from V and 2 bases from J, the gap between germline ends came to 16 bases. CDR3 length: 15 residues. CDR3 DNA: TGTGCCAGCAGCCCCCGCAGCAGGGAGGCCTACGAGCAGTACTTC. Translated, it gives CASSPRSREAYEQYF. The variable domain in full, with the rest retrieved from reference TRBV7-8 and TRBJ2-7, is GAGVSQSPRYKVAKRGQDVALRCDPISGHVSLFWYQQALGQGPEFLTYFQNEAQLDKSGLPSDRFFAERPEGSVSTLKIQRTQQEDSAVYLCASSPRSREAYEQYFGPGTRLTVT.